Below, 14 T cell receptor beta chains from the same sample are listed, as sequenced in a study of T cells in women clearing cervical HPV infection. Profiling relied on immunoSEQ multiplex PCR, and the TCRdb table lists in-frame clones only, not all of them. In all, the sample yields roughly 48,000 clones. Sequencing was performed on blood buffy coat. These receptors all come from a woman between 18 and 70 years old with a cervical HPV16 infection that either progressed to CIN3+ or cleared (not recorded which).

With respect to this clone: The read terminates 3 residues ahead of where the CDR3 ends, so the germline J gene completes it. The chain couples TRBV7-9 to TRBJ1-6, with TRBD1 as a possible D gene (6 bases). Trimming removed 7 bases from V and 5 bases from J, with 15 bases in between. The germline CDR1 and CDR2 sequences are SEHNR and FQNEAQ (reference sequence). The CDR3 runs 15 residues. This CDR3 reads CASKTTGYDNSPLHF. The covered CDR3 bases are TGTGCCAGCAAAACCACAGGGTATGATAATTCACCC.

Of note for this clone: The read terminates 3 residues before the CDR3 end, so the remaining end is supplied by the germline J gene. The V and J genes are TRBV13 and TRBJ2-1; D not resolved. V was trimmed by 4 bases and J by 5 bases, leaving 3 bases between them. The CDR3 has 11 residues. Germline CDR1 and CDR2: PRHDT and FYEKMQ (reference sequence). CDR3 DNA (partial): TGTGCCAGCAGCTACAACAATGAG. It specifies CASSYNNE. The CDR3 reads in full as CASSYNNEQFF.

As for this clone: From the germline J gene comes the end of the CDR3, since the read stops 3 residues before it. The J gene is TRBJ2-2, the V gene TRBV2; TRBD2 matches at 10 bases. V lost 7 bases and J lost 7; bases outside the gene matches: 6. Per the germline V gene, CDR1 is SNHLY and CDR2 is FYNNEI. The CDR3 totals 14 residues. CDR3 region: CASKASGSVGELFF. The part of the CDR3 DNA that was read is TGTGCCAGCAAAGCTAGCGGGAGTGTCGGGGAG. Variable domain in full (rest from reference TRBV2 and TRBJ2-2): EPEVTQTPSHQVTQMGQEVILRCVPISNHLYFYWYRQILGQKVEFLVSFYNNEISEKSEIFDDQFSVERPDGSNFTLKIRSTKLEDSAMYFCASKASGSVGELFFGEGSRLTVL.

About this clone itself: With the read ending 3 residues before the CDR3 end, the germline J gene is used to fill in that end. V usage is TRBV28 and J usage is TRBJ2-3; TRBD1 matches 7 bases. J gave up 2 bases and V 4 bases, and 9 bases lay outside the gene matches. Germline values: CDR1 MDHEN, CDR2 SYDVKM. This CDR3 spans 16 amino acids. CDR3 region: CASSSPSQGFTDTQYF. The CDR3 DNA, read in part, is TGTGCCAGCAGTTCACCGTCACAGGGGTTCACAGATACG.

Partial CDR3 DNA: TGTGCCTGGGGGTTCCAGGAATCACCC. It is translated as CAWGFQESP. The whole CDR3 region reads CAWGFQESPLHF. This chain joins TRBV30 and TRBJ1-6; D gene unclear. With the read ending 3 residues before the CDR3 end, the germline J gene is used to fill in that end. Germline values: CDR1 GTSNPN, CDR2 SVGIG (reference sequence). V dropped 5 bases and J dropped 10 bases, with 12 bases sitting between them. CDR3 length: 12 residues.

In regard to this clone: The observed sequence ends 3 residues before the CDR3 terminus, with the missing tail filled in from the germline J gene. J is TRBJ1-4 and V is TRBV20-1; 7 bases match TRBD1. V was pared by 4 bases and J by 0 bases, with 5 bases of the junction left unmatched. The CDR3 runs to 15 residues. Per the germline V gene, CDR1 is DFQATT and CDR2 is SNEGSKA (reference sequence). Here the CDR3 reads CSANGGQTTNEKLFF. The sequenced CDR3 bases are TGCAGTGCTAATGGGGGACAGACAACTAATGAAAAA.

With respect to this clone: The read falls 3 residues short of the CDR3 end, and the missing part is taken from the germline J gene. The V gene is TRBV19, the J gene TRBJ1-5; D not resolved. The ends were cut back, 5 bases at V and 2 bases at J, with 7 bases in the middle. From germline, CDR1 is LNHDA and CDR2 SQIVND (reference sequence). This CDR3 contains 13 residues. This CDR3 is CASSSQGNQPQHF. CDR3 DNA (partial): TGTGCCAGTAGTTCCCAGGGCAATCAGCCC.

Details on this clone: The read stops 3 residues short of the end of the CDR3; the missing end is completed from the germline J gene. The chain employs TRBV6-1 and TRBJ1-3; D gene unclear. Trimming removed 2 bases from V and 5 bases from J, with 7 bases in between. Germline V gene lookup returns CDR1 MNHNS and CDR2 SASEGT. The CDR3 runs 13 residues. The CDR3 region is CASSEPPRNTIYF. The sequenced part of the CDR3 DNA is TGTGCCAGCAGTGAACCCCCCAGAAACACC.

As for this clone: The CDR3 end falls 3 residues outside the read, so it is completed with the germline J gene. The chain recombines TRBV7-9 with TRBJ2-7, with D uncertain. Germline V gives CDR1 SEHNR, CDR2 FQNEAQ (reference sequence). Trimming left V 3 bases short and J 2 bases short, with 2 bases between. The CDR3 has 11 amino acids. CDR3 DNA (partial): TGTGCCAGCAGCTTCACCTACGAG. Its protein is CASSFTYE. The whole CDR3 reads CASSFTYEQYF.

Details on this clone: The read halts 3 residues ahead of the CDR3 end, with the missing end drawn from the germline J gene. This sequence joins TRBV28 and TRBJ1-2, with D tentatively TRBD1 (6 bases). CDR1 is MDHEN, CDR2 SYDVKM, per germline. The CDR3 runs 15 residues. CDR3 residues: CASSSLTGTTNGYTF. The CDR3 DNA, read in part, is TGTGCCAGCAGTTCCCTAACCGGGACAACCAACGGC.

With regard to this clone: Compared with germline, one end of the junction differs, possibly owing to a read error. The DNA ends 3 residues before the CDR3 does, and the rest of the CDR3 is filled in from the germline J gene. The rearrangement links TRBV11-2 to TRBJ1-1; the match to TRBD1 covers 7 bases. Germline CDR1 is SGHAT and CDR2 is FQNNGV. The CDR3 has 15 residues. Incomplete CDR3 DNA: TGTGCCAGCAGCCTAGAGACAGGGTATCACGCTGAA. Translating gives CASSLETGYHAE. The whole CDR3 sequence is CASSLETGYHAEAFF.

To note about this clone: The read terminates 3 residues before the CDR3 end, so the remaining end is supplied by the germline J gene. The V call is TRBV2, the J call TRBJ2-3; TRBD1 might be the D (6 bases). V was clipped by 7 bases and J by 2 bases, with 13 bases between them. The CDR3 spans 14 residues. The germline V gene has CDR1 SNHLY and CDR2 FYNNEI. Incomplete CDR3 DNA: TGTGCCAGCATCGGGGACACCAACACAGATACG. This codes for CASIGDTNTDT. The whole CDR3 region reads CASIGDTNTDTQYF.

A remark on this clone: Sequencing ends 3 residues short of the CDR3 end; the germline J gene provides the rest. The chain combines TRBV19 with TRBJ2-3; tentative D call: TRBD1 (5 bases). Germline V CDR1 and CDR2: LNHDA, SQIVND (reference sequence). With 9 bases removed from V and 3 bases from J, the gap between germline ends came to 16 bases. The CDR3 has 14 amino acids. CDR3 DNA, as far as it was read: TGTGCCAGCAAGACAGCAGGAGTAACAGATACG. This sequence encodes CASKTAGVTDT. The full CDR3 sequence reads CASKTAGVTDTQYF.

In terms of frequency, this clone is medium-sized. Read sequence stops 3 residues before the CDR3 end, and the germline J gene provides the missing end. The chain uses TRBV13 and TRBJ1-2; no reliable D call. The CDR3 is made up of 14 amino acids. V was trimmed by 0 bases and J by 4 bases, leaving 9 bases between them. The germline gives CDR1 PRHDT, CDR2 FYEKMQ (reference sequence). The sequenced part of the CDR3 DNA is TGTGCCAGCAGCTTAGGTCGGGGTTCCTATGGC. As protein: CASSLGRGSYG. The complete CDR3 sequence is CASSLGRGSYGYTF.